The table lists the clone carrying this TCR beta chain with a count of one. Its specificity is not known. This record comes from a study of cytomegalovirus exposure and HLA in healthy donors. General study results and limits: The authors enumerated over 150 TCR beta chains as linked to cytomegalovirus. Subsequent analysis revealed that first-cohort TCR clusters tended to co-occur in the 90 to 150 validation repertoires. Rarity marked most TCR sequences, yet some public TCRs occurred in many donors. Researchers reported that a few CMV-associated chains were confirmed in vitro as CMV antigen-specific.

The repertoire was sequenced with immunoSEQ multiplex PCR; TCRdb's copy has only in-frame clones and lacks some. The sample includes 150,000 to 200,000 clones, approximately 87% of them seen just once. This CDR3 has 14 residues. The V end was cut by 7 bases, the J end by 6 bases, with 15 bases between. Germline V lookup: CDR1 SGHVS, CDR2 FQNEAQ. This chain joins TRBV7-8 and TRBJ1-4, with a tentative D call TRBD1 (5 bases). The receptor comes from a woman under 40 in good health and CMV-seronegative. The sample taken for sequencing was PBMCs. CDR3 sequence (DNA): TGTGCCAGCAATCGTTGGCAGGGCGATGAAAAACTGTTTTTT. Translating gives CASNRWQGDEKLFF.